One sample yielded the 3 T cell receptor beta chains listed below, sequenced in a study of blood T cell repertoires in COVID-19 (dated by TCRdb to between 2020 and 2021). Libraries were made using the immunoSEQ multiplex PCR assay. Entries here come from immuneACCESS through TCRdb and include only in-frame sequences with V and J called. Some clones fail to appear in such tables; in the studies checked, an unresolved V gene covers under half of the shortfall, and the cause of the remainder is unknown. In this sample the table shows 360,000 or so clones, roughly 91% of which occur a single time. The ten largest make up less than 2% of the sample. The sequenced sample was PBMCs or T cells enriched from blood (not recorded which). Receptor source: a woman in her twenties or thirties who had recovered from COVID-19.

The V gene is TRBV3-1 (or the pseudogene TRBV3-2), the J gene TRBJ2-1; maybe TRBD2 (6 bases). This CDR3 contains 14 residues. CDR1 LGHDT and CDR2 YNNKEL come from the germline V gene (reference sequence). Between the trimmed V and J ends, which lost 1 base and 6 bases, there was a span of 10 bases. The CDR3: CASSQGLVGNEQFF. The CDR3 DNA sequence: TGTGCCAGCAGCCAAGGACTAGTGGGCAATGAGCAGTTCTTC.

CDR3 nucleotides: TGTGCCAGGCTCGGTGGGTACTTC. This translates into CARLGGYF. The gene calls are TRBV25-1 and TRBJ2-7; D unresolved. Trimming removed 9 bases at V and 12 bases at J, with 9 bases between. Germline CDR1 MGHDK, CDR2 SYGVNS. The CDR3 runs to 8 residues.

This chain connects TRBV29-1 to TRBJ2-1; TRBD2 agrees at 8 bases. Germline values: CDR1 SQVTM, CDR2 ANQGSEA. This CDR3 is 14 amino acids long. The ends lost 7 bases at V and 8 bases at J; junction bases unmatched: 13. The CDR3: CSAELASGRYEQFF. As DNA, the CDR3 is TGCAGCGCCGAGTTGGCTAGCGGGCGGTATGAGCAGTTCTTC.